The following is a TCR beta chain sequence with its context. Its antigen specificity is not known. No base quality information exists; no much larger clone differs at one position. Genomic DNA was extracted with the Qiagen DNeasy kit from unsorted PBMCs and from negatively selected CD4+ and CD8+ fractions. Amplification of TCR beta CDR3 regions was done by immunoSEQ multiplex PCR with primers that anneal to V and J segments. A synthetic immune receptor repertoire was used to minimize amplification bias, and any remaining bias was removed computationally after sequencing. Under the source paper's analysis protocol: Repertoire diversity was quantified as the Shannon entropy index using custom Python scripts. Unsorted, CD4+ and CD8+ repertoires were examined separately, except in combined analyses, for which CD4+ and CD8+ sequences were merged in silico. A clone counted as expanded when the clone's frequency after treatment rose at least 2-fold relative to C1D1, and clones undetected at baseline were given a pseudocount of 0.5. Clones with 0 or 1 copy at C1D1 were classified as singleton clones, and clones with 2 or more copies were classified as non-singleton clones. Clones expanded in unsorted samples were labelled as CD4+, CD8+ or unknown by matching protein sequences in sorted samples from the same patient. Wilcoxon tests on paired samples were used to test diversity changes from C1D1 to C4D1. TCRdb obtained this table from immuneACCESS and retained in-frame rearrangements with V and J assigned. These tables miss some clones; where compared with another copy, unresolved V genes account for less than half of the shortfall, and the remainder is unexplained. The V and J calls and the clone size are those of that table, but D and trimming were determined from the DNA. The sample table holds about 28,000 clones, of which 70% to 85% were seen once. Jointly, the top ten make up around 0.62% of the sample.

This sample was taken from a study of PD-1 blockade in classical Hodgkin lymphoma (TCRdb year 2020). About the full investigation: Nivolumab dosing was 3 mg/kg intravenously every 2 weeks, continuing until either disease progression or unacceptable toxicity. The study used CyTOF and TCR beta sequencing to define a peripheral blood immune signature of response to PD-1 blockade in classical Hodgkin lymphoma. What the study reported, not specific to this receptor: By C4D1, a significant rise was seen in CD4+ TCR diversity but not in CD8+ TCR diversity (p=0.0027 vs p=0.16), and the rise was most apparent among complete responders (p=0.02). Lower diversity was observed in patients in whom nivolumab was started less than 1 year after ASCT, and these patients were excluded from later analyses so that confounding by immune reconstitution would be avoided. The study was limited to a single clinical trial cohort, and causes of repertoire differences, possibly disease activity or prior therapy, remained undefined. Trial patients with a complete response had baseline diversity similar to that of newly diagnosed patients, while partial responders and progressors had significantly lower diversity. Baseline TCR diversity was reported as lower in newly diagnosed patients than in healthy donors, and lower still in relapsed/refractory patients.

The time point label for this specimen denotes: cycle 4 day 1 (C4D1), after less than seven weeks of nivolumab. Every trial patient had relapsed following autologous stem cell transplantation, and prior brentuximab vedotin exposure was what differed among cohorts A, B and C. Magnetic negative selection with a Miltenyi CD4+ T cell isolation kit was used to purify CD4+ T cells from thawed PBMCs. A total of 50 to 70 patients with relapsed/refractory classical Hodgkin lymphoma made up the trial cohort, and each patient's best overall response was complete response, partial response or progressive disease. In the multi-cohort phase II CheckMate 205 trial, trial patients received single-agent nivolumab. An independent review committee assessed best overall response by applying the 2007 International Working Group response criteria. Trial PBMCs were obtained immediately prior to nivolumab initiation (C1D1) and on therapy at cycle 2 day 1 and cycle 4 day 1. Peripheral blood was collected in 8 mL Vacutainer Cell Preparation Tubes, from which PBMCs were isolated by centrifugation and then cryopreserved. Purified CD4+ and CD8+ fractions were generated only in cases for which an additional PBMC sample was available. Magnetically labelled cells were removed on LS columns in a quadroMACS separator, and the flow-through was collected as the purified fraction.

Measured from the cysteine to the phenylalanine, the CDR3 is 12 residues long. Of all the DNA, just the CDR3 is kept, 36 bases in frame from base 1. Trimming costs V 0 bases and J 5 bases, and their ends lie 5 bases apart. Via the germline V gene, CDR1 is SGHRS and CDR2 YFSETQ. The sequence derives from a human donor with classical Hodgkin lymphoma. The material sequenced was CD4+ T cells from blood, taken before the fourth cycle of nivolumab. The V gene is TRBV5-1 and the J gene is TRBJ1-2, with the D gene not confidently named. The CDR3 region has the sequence CASSLDQYGYTF. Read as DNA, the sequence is TGCGCCAGCAGCTTGGATCAATATGGCTACACCTTC.